What follows are 6 T cell receptor beta chains derived from one specimen sequenced in a study of T cell responses to AZD1222 COVID-19 vaccine (dated by TCRdb to the early 2020s). Per the publication, the time point label means: about 28 days (+/-7) after the second vaccine dose. The library relied on the immunoSEQ multiplex PCR assay. The immuneACCESS repertoire file appears here via TCRdb, limited to in-frame rearrangements. These files lack a portion of the clones; in checked studies, under half of the deficit traces to unresolved V genes, and the cause of the others is not known. This sample is represented by around 44,000 clones; approximately 86% of them were singletons. The ten largest account for less than 7% of the sample. Sequencing was performed on peripheral blood, taken 28 days after the second AZD1222 dose. These receptors were collected from an adult who received the AZD1222 COVID-19 vaccine.

This chain uses TRBV18 with TRBJ2-1; 12 positions agree with TRBD2. CDR1 is KGHSH and CDR2 is LQKENI in the germline V gene. The junction had 1 base not matched to a gene; V was cut back by 2 bases and J by 5 bases. The CDR3 contains 15 residues. The CDR3 DNA reads as TGTGCCAGCTCACCAAGGACTAGCGGGGACAATGAGCAGTTCTTC. It translates to CASSPRTSGDNEQFF.

This CDR3 reads CASSYNNRGRQYF. The CDR3 DNA reads as TGTGCCAGCAGCTACAACAACCGCGGCCGGCAGTATTTT. The gene calls are TRBV5-4 and TRBJ2-3; the D is unclear. This CDR3 region has 13 residues. Germline V lookup: CDR1 SGHNT, CDR2 YYREEE (reference sequence). With 3 bases removed from V and 11 bases from J, the gap between germline ends came to 16 bases.

The chain combines TRBV19 with TRBJ1-2; TRBD1 aligns across 10 bases. There are 16 residues in the CDR3. J lost 2 bases, V lost 4 bases, and 7 bases had no gene match. Germline assignment: CDR1 LNHDA and CDR2 SQIVND (reference sequence). The CDR3 nucleotides read TGTGCCAGTAGTAACTCCGGGACAGGGGTGAACTATGGCTACACCTTC. Protein product: CASSNSGTGVNYGYTF.

The V and J genes are TRBV30 and TRBJ2-1; D is tentatively TRBD1 or TRBD2 (6 bases each). Germline assignment: CDR1 GTSNPN and CDR2 SVGIG (reference sequence). Trimming removed 5 bases from V and 2 bases from J, with 16 bases in between. This CDR3 has 15 residues. In nucleotides, the CDR3 is TGTGCCTGGGGGACCGGAGGGGGAACCTACAATGAGCAGTTCTTC. Translating gives CAWGTGGGTYNEQFF.

The rearrangement uses TRBV7-9 and TRBJ2-1; possibly TRBD1 for D (6 bases). Trimming left V 5 bases short and J 5 bases short, with 13 bases between. CDR3 length equals 14 residues. The germline gives CDR1 SEHNR, CDR2 FQNEAQ (reference sequence). This CDR3 reads CASSRTGQNNEQFF. The CDR3 nucleotides read TGTGCCAGCAGCAGAACCGGACAGAACAATGAGCAGTTCTTC.

V and J are TRBV5-4 and TRBJ2-7; D is possibly TRBD2 (6 bases). Deletions cut 1 base from V and 7 bases from J, with 12 bases between. This CDR3 is built from 13 residues. CDR1 and CDR2 (germline): SGHNT, YYREEE (reference sequence). CDR3 protein: CASSLRREREQYF. Here the CDR3 DNA reads TGTGCCAGCAGCTTGCGCCGGGAGCGGGAGCAGTACTTC.